This T cell receptor (beta chain) comes out of a study of blood T cells in healthy people across ages. The study, taken as a whole, reports: The authors considered diversity estimates from one million T cells to be underestimates.

In its sample, this clonotype was seen many times. The antigen is undetermined. The CDR3 spans 16 residues. The germline CDR1 and CDR2 sequences are MNHEY and SVGAGI. Between the trimmed V and J ends, which lost 2 bases and 7 bases, there was a span of 18 bases. Primed by a sample-barcoded 5' primer and a J-beta primer mix, a second PCR proceeded for 7 to 11 cycles. TCRdb fed the 5' RACE reads into MiXCR, producing one record per CDR3 protein. The sample lists 550,000 to 800,000 distinct CDR3 sequences; approximately 31% were seen once. This receptor was taken from a woman aged 80 or over in good health. This chain connects TRBV6-5 to TRBJ2-1; D possibly corresponds to TRBD1 (6 bases). Sequenced: blood. The CDR3 coding sequence is TGTGCCAGCAGTTACACAGGGTTTCAGGGGAAGAATGAGCAGTTCTTC. Its protein product is CASSYTGFQGKNEQFF.